The 8 T cell receptor beta chains listed next were all sequenced from one sample in a study of metastatic and nonmetastatic thyroid tumors. TCRdb redid the clone calls on the PCR reads using MiXCR. The sample contains 50,000 to 70,000 clones, roughly 4.1% of which appear only once. No patient had received any treatment before thyroid surgery. The sample was blood. The receptors stem from a female donor with papillary thyroid cancer or a benign thyroid nodule (not recorded which). Some clones in this sample may be carry-over from other donors' samples.

This clone was counted at least ten times. The germline gene is not matched at one end of the junction; a read error may be the cause. The chain carries TRBV7-7 and TRBJ2-2; 9 bases agree with TRBD1. The CDR3 is 16 residues long. Looked up from germline, CDR1 is SSHAT and CDR2 is FNYEAQ (reference sequence). This chain's CDR3 is CASSLGTGHSTGELFF. CDR3 in DNA: TGTGCTAGCAGCTTAGGGACAGGGCATTCCACCGGGGAGCTGTTTTTT.

This clone was counted a few times. This chain uses TRBV11-2 with TRBJ2-1, with unresolved D. V lost 5 bases and J 7 bases, leaving 15 bases between the germline ends. In germline, CDR1 is SGHAT, CDR2 FQNNGV. The CDR3 extends over 14 amino acids. DNA of the CDR3: TGTGCCAGCAGCCTTATTCTCGGTGTGAATGAGCAGTTCTTC. This encodes CASSLILGVNEQFF.

This clone was found many times. The V and J genes are TRBV12-3 or TRBV12-4 and TRBJ1-2; D is unresolved. The CDR3 loop spans 16 amino acids. V was cut by 4 bases and J by 6 bases, with 21 bases left in between. CDR3 bases: TGTGCCAGCAGTTCTTCCCGGTTTAACCGGCGGCATGGCTACACCTTC. Encoded protein: CASSSSRFNRRHGYTF.

V usage is TRBV30 and J usage is TRBJ1-6; the D is unclear. Germline CDR1 GTSNPN, CDR2 SVGIG (reference sequence). The CDR3 sequence is 14 residues long. V was pared by 7 bases and J by 8 bases, with 18 bases between. The DNA for the CDR3 is TGTGCCTTAACCGACTTGGGAGTCGATTCACCCCTCCACTTT. It is translated as CALTDLGVDSPLHF.

In its sample, this clone was seen many times. The rearrangement joins TRBV27 to TRBJ2-3; the D gene is possibly TRBD2 (6 bases). Deletions cut 0 bases from V and 2 bases from J, with 21 bases between. Germline V lookup: CDR1 MNHEY, CDR2 SMNVEV (reference sequence). This CDR3 has 19 amino acids. CDR3 bases: TGTGCCAGCAGTTTATCGGACTATATTGGAGGGCCCTCCACAGATACGCAGTATTTT. Its translation is CASSLSDYIGGPSTDTQYF.

In this sample, this clone turned up many times. This chain joins TRBV12-3 or TRBV12-4 and TRBJ2-5, with no clear D. The CDR3 spans 13 residues. The V and J ends lost 6 bases and 4 bases respectively, with 12 bases between them. The CDR3 region is CASSPTRLETQYF. The DNA for the CDR3 is TGTGCCAGCAGCCCAACCAGGTTAGAGACCCAGTACTTC.

The V call is TRBV6-1, the J call TRBJ2-5; 14 nucleotides match TRBD2. The CDR3 has 14 residues. Germline CDR1 MNHNS, CDR2 SASEGT. The V gene end was trimmed by 8 bases and the J gene end by 5 bases; junction bases not matched to a gene: 4. CDR3 coding DNA: TGTGCCAGCGTGGGACTAGCGGGGGCGGAGACCCAGTACTTC. This sequence encodes CASVGLAGAETQYF.

In its sample, this clone was seen many times. CDR3 DNA sequence: TGTGCCAGCAGTGAAGAGGTTAGAATGAAGACCCAGTACTTC. This sequence encodes CASSEEVRMKTQYF. The rearrangement uses TRBV2 and TRBJ2-5, with unresolved D. The CDR3 totals 14 residues. CDR1 and CDR2 from the germline V gene are SNHLY and FYNNEI. V lost 1 base to trimming and J lost 6 bases, with 12 bases between them.